Listed below are T cell receptor beta chains from one sample, sequenced in a study of blood T cells in healthy people across ages. TCRdb reanalysed the 5' RACE reads using MiXCR and keeps one entry per CDR3 protein. The data contain 950,000 to 1,200,000 distinct CDR3 sequences, about two fifths of them seen just once; the ten biggest clones take up around 13%. What was sequenced was blood. These receptor sequences come from a man aged 18 to 35 in good health. CDR3s include the opening cysteine and the closing phenylalanine or tryptophan. The D gene is left open where the match is weak. The size entry is marked missing in some rows and otherwise reads once, few, many or a size class.

clone_size,v_call,d_call,j_call,cdr3_nt,cdr3_aa
few,TRBV20-1,TRBD1,TRBJ1-1,TGCAGTGCACCGCCGGGACAGGGGGAAGGCACTGAAGCTTTCTTT,CSAPPGQGEGTEAFF
many,TRBV5-1,.,TRBJ2-5,TGCGCCAGCGCCCCCAACCAAGAGACCCAGTACTTC,CASAPNQETQYF
few,TRBV20-1,TRBD1,TRBJ2-1,TGCAGGGCTTTACAGGGGGAGCAGTTCTTC,CRALQGEQFF
.,TRBV9,.,TRBJ2-7,TGTGCCAGCAGCCCCTCCGGGGCGAACTCCTACGAGCAGTACTTC,CASSPSGANSYEQYF
.,TRBV4-1,.,TRBJ1-2,TGCGCCAGCAGCCCCGACTTAAGGGCCAGTAACTATGGCTACACCTTC,CASSPDLRASNYGYTF
.,TRBV15,.,TRBJ2-1,TGTGCCACCAGCAGACAGGGTTTCGATGAGCAGTTCTTC,CATSRQGFDEQFF
.,TRBV28,.,TRBJ2-3,TGTGCCAGCACCCCCCCCGGACTTTATACGCAGTATTTT,CASTPPGLYTQYF
.,TRBV20-1,.,TRBJ1-5,TGCAGTGCTAGAGCACCAGGGGCCCCTAATCAGCCCCAGCATTTT,CSARAPGAPNQPQHF
.,TRBV6-5,TRBD1,TRBJ2-6,TGTGCCAGCAGCCCGGACAGGGCTGGGGCCAACGTCCTGACTTTC,CASSPDRAGANVLTF
few,TRBV12-3/TRBV12-4,TRBD1,TRBJ2-1,TGTGCCAGCAGTTTACGACAGGGGCGTATTTCTGACAATGAGCAGTTCTTC,CASSLRQGRISDNEQFF
.,TRBV5-1,.,TRBJ2-7,TGCGCCAGCAGCTTGGGTGAGGCTTTTAGCTCCTACGAGCAGTACTTC,CASSLGEAFSSYEQYF
.,TRBV5-1,.,TRBJ2-2,TGCGCCAGCAGCTTGTTCTTAAACACCGGGGAGCTGTTTTTT,CASSLFLNTGELFF
.,TRBV5-1,TRBD1,TRBJ2-7,TGCGCCAGCAGCTCCAAACCGGGACAGGGGTCTGGAGAGCAGTACTTC,CASSSKPGQGSGEQYF
few,TRBV7-9,.,TRBJ1-2,TGTGCCAGCAGCTTAGTCCCTAGGGACGGCTACACCTTC,CASSLVPRDGYTF
few,TRBV14,.,TRBJ1-2,TGTGCCAGCAGCCAAGATCCGGGGGGGACCTATGGCTACACCTTC,CASSQDPGGTYGYTF
few,TRBV20-1,.,TRBJ1-1,TGCAGTGCTAGAGATGCGCGACTGAACACTGAAGCTTTCTTT,CSARDARLNTEAFF
.,TRBV2,.,TRBJ1-1,TGTGCCAGCAGTGCCTCAGGGGAAGCTTTCTTT,CASSASGEAFF